Following are 19 T cell receptor beta chains from one sample sequenced in a study of T cell changes during pregnancy in multiple sclerosis. Assay used: immunoSEQ multiplex PCR; TCRdb lists only in-frame clones, some missing. The repertoire has over 45,000 clones, 80% to 90% of them found once; the top ten carry about 2%. The material was peripheral blood, obtained in the first trimester of pregnancy. The receptors come from a female donor with multiple sclerosis, enrolled in a pregnancy study.

The rearrangement uses TRBV6-6 and TRBJ2-1; D is perhaps TRBD1 (6 bases). Germline V CDR1 and CDR2: MNHNY, SVGAGI (reference sequence). Trimming removed 6 bases at V and 0 bases at J, with 12 bases between. The CDR3 totals 15 residues. The CDR3 DNA follows: TGTGCCAGCAGCCTTACAGGGAGCTCCTACAATGAGCAGTTCTTC. As protein: CASSLTGSSYNEQFF.

This rearrangement joins TRBV4-2 to TRBJ1-2, with D possibly TRBD1 on 6 matching bases. The germline CDR1 and CDR2 sequences are LGHNA and YNFKEQ. The CDR3 is 15 residues long. V lost 0 bases, J lost 8 bases, and 16 bases lay in between. The CDR3 protein is CASSQDRGVVGGYTF. The CDR3 nucleotides read TGTGCCAGCAGCCAAGACAGGGGCGTGGTCGGCGGCTACACCTTC.

V gene TRBV9 combines with J gene TRBJ2-5, with D possibly being TRBD2 (7 bases). CDR1 and CDR2 from the germline V gene are SGDLS and YYNGEE. CDR3 length: 15 amino acids. The V end was cut by 6 bases, the J end by 1 base, with 16 bases between. The CDR3 here is CASTPVGGAQETQYF. The CDR3 DNA follows: TGTGCCAGCACCCCCGTAGGGGGGGCCCAAGAGACCCAGTACTTC. The full variable domain, its missing parts supplied by reference TRBV9 and TRBJ2-5, is DSGVTQTPKHLITATGQRVTLRCSPRSGDLSVYWYQQSLDQGLQFLIQYYNGEERAKGNILERFSAQQFPDLHSELNLSSLELGDSALYFCASTPVGGAQETQYFGPGTRLLVL.

The V call is TRBV7-2, the J call TRBJ2-3, with D perhaps TRBD2 (7 bases). V lost 5 bases and J lost 2, with 11 bases in between. The CDR3 has 14 residues. Germline V lookup: CDR1 SGHTA, CDR2 FQGNSA. CDR3 DNA: TGTGCCAGCAGCCGTGGGGGGGCCACAGATACGCAGTATTTT. This encodes CASSRGGATDTQYF.

The genes are TRBV2 and TRBJ2-3; TRBD2 matches at 9 bases. The CDR3 runs to 12 residues. Germline-derived CDR1 and CDR2 are SNHLY and FYNNEI. V trimming: 10 bases; J trimming: 4 bases; junction bases outside the gene matches: 3. The CDR3 nucleotides read TGTGCCACTAGCGGGGTCGCAGATACGCAGTATTTT. Translation gives CATSGVADTQYF.

V usage is TRBV9 and J usage is TRBJ2-1; 7 bases map to TRBD2. Germline V lookup: CDR1 SGDLS, CDR2 YYNGEE. V shed 1 base and J 5 bases; nucleotides not matched to a gene: 3. This CDR3 region has 14 residues. Here the CDR3 reads CASSVSTSDNEQFF. The CDR3 coding sequence is TGTGCCAGCAGCGTAAGCACTAGCGACAATGAGCAGTTCTTC.

The chain carries TRBV5-4 and TRBJ2-2; 8 nucleotides align to TRBD2. Trimming removed 5 bases from V and 7 bases from J; junction bases left unmatched: 7. CDR3 size: 14 residues. The germline V gene encodes CDR1 SGHNT and CDR2 YYREEE (reference sequence). The CDR3 spells CASRLGGADGELFF. The CDR3 nucleotides are TGTGCCAGCAGACTCGGGGGGGCTGACGGGGAGCTGTTTTTT.

J is TRBJ1-4 and V is TRBV5-6; 7 bases map to TRBD1. The germline V gene has CDR1 SGHDT and CDR2 YYEEEE. V dropped 4 bases and J dropped 7; count of bases not matched to a gene: 10. This CDR3 is built from 15 residues. DNA of the CDR3: TGTGCCAGCAGCAAGCGACAGGGTCGGGGTGAAAAACTGTTTTTT. Protein product: CASSKRQGRGEKLFF. Full variable domain (missing parts from reference TRBV5-6 and TRBJ1-4): DAGVTQSPTHLIKTRGQQVTLRCSPKSGHDTVSWYQQALGQGPQFIFQYYEEEERQRGNFPDRFSGHQFPNYSSELNVNALLLGDSALYLCASSKRQGRGEKLFFGSGTQLSVL.

This clone was counted between two and nine times. The gene calls are TRBV5-6 and TRBJ1-6; D ambiguous. V dropped 0 bases and J dropped 9 bases, with 13 bases sitting between them. The CDR3 is 15 residues long. CDR1 SGHDT and CDR2 YYEEEE come from the germline V gene. The CDR3 DNA is TGTGCCAGCAGCTTGGGGTGGAGTGGGTCTTCACCCCTCCACTTT. It specifies CASSLGWSGSSPLHF.

The rearrangement uses TRBV18 and TRBJ2-7; maybe TRBD1 (6 bases). Germline CDR1 and CDR2: KGHSH and LQKENI. V lost 5 bases and J 4 bases, leaving 9 bases between the germline ends. The CDR3 is made up of 12 amino acids. CDR3 sequence reads: CASSEDRYEQYF. The CDR3 DNA reads TGTGCCAGCTCAGAAGACAGGTACGAGCAGTACTTC.

The chain couples TRBV6-5 to TRBJ1-2; no reliable D call. V dropped 0 bases and J dropped 8 bases, with 10 bases sitting between them. The CDR3 runs to 13 residues. Per the germline V gene, CDR1 is MNHEY and CDR2 is SVGAGI. The CDR3 DNA sequence: TGTGCCAGCAGTTACTCTCCCTCGCGGGGCTACACCTTC. Translated, it gives CASSYSPSRGYTF.

The chain couples TRBV6-5 to TRBJ1-2; D not certain. Trimming shortened V by 2 bases and J by 7 bases, and 17 bases separated the two germline ends. CDR1 MNHEY and CDR2 SVGAGI come from the germline V gene. The CDR3 extends over 15 amino acids. Here the CDR3 DNA reads TGTGCCAGCAGTTACGGCCTAGGAGGAGAGGGTGGCTACACCTTC. Translation gives CASSYGLGGEGGYTF.

J is TRBJ1-6 and V is TRBV5-1, with no clear D. The CDR3 spans 17 residues. CDR1 SGHRS and CDR2 YFSETQ come from the germline V gene. Trimming shortened V by 0 bases and J by 5 bases, and 15 bases separated the two germline ends. CDR3 sequence reads: CASSLAPAALDNSPLHF. DNA of the CDR3: TGCGCCAGCAGCTTGGCCCCCGCTGCGTTGGATAATTCACCCCTCCACTTT.

This chain uses TRBV2 with TRBJ2-7; weak D call: TRBD1 (5 bases). V shed 3 bases and J shed 2 bases, with 11 bases lying between them. This CDR3 has 14 amino acids. Germline V gene sequence: CDR1 SNHLY, CDR2 FYNNEI. For the CDR3, the DNA is TGTGCCAGCAGTGATCGGGTGACAGCCTACGAGCAGTACTTC. Its protein is CASSDRVTAYEQYF. Combining the CDR3 with reference TRBV2 and TRBJ2-7 gives the whole variable domain EPEVTQTPSHQVTQMGQEVILRCVPISNHLYFYWYRQILGQKVEFLVSFYNNEISEKSEIFDDQFSVERPDGSNFTLKIRSTKLEDSAMYFCASSDRVTAYEQYFGPGTRLTVT.

The rearrangement links TRBV7-2 to TRBJ1-4; no reliable D call. The CDR3 length is 13 residues. Germline-derived CDR1 and CDR2 are SGHTA and FQGNSA. V lost 1 base and J 6 bases, leaving 6 bases between the germline ends. The CDR3 protein is CASSLEADEKLFF. CDR3 nucleotides: TGTGCCAGCAGCTTAGAGGCGGATGAAAAACTGTTTTTT.

The count of this clone is one. The gene calls are TRBV19 and TRBJ2-6; D is undetermined. Trimming left V 6 bases short and J 0 bases short, with 6 bases between. Germline V gene sequence: CDR1 LNHDA, CDR2 SQIVND (reference sequence). This CDR3 is 14 amino acids long. CDR3 region: CASSRRSGANVLTF. The CDR3 bases are TGTGCCAGTAGCAGGCGCTCTGGGGCCAACGTCCTGACTTTC. Full variable domain (outside the CDR3, taken from reference TRBV19 and TRBJ2-6): DGGITQSPKYLFRKEGQNVTLSCEQNLNHDAMYWYRQDPGQGLRLIYYSQIVNDFQKGDIAEGYSVSREKKESFPLTVTSAQKNPTAFYLCASSRRSGANVLTFGAGSRLTVL.

The rearrangement links TRBV19 to TRBJ1-5; the match to TRBD1 covers 8 bases. The V and J ends lost 4 bases and 0 bases, in that order; junction bases with no gene match: 5. The CDR3 is 16 amino acids. Germline values: CDR1 LNHDA, CDR2 SQIVND (reference sequence). The CDR3 loop is CASSTDRGVSNQPQHF. Here the CDR3 DNA reads TGTGCCAGTAGTACAGACAGGGGAGTTAGCAATCAGCCCCAGCATTTT.

The gene calls are TRBV5-1 and TRBJ2-2; possible D gene TRBD2, 5 bases. Deletions cut 1 base from V and 1 base from J, with 8 bases between. CDR1 and CDR2 (germline): SGHRS, YFSETQ. The CDR3 has 15 residues. CDR3 sequence (DNA): TGCGCCAGCAGCTTGTACGGGGTGAACACCGGGGAGCTGTTTTTT. Protein: CASSLYGVNTGELFF.

The CDR3 nucleotides read TGTGCCAGCAGTACTCGCAGGGGGCTAACCGGGGAGCTGTTTTTT. The encoded protein is CASSTRRGLTGELFF. The rearrangement uses TRBV25-1 and TRBJ2-2; 8 bases agree with TRBD1. Trimming removed 5 bases from V and 5 bases from J; junction bases left unmatched: 7. Germline values: CDR1 MGHDK, CDR2 SYGVNS. The CDR3 has 15 amino acids.